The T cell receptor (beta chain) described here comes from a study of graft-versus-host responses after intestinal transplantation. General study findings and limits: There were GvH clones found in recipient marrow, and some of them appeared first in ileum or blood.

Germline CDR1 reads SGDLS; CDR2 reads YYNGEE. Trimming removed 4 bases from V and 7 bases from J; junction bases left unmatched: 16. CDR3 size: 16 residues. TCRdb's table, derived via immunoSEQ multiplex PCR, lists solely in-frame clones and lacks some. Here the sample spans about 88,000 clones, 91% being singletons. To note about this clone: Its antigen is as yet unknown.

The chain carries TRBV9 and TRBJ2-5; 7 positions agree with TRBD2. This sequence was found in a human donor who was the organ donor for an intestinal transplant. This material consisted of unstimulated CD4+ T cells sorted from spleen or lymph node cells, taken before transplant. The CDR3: CASSPRGETLSATQYF. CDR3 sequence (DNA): TGTGCCAGCAGCCCACGGGGGGAGACACTCTCCGCGACCCAGTACTTC.